Listed here are 23 T cell receptor beta chains from one sample, sequenced in a study of blood T cells in healthy people across ages. The second PCR ran roughly 7 to 12 cycles with a sample-barcoded 5' primer and J-beta primers. From the 5' RACE reads, TCRdb called clonotypes with MiXCR, one entry per CDR3 protein. The sample has 1.5 million to 2 million distinct CDR3 sequences, roughly 43% seen once. Specimen: blood. Every receptor here comes from a human donor in good health.

This clonotype was counted once. This may be a read error: a much more frequent sequence differs by one nucleotide. This chain joins TRBV6-6 and TRBJ2-7; no firm D call. Trimming cost V 5 bases and J 3 bases, with 11 bases left between them. The CDR3 spans 13 residues. Germline V gene sequence: CDR1 MNHNY, CDR2 SVGAGI (reference sequence). The CDR3 DNA follows: TGTGCCAGCAGTGACCCGACGGGCTACGAGCAGTACTTC. This gives the protein CASSDPTGYEQYF.

The chain carries TRBV3-1 and TRBJ2-1; D uncertain. V was cut by 0 bases and J by 9 bases, with 15 bases left in between. Germline CDR1 is LGHDT and CDR2 is YNNKEL (reference sequence). The CDR3 extends over 15 amino acids. This CDR3 reads CASSQDLVGVGEQFF. CDR3 DNA: TGTGCCAGCAGCCAAGATCTCGTTGGGGTAGGTGAGCAGTTCTTC.

This clonotype has more than one count but fewer than ten. This sequence joins TRBV10-3 and TRBJ1-2; D is uncertain. Germline V gene data show CDR1 as ENHRY and CDR2 as SYGVKD. This CDR3 has 13 amino acids. Trimming took off 2 bases at V and 3 bases at J, with 7 bases between the two ends. The CDR3 here is CAISEKFDYGYTF. The CDR3 DNA is TGTGCCATCAGTGAGAAGTTTGACTATGGCTACACCTTC.

The V call is TRBV20-1, the J call TRBJ2-1; 13 bases fit TRBD2. From germline, CDR1 is DFQATT and CDR2 SNEGSKA (reference sequence). The CDR3 has 18 residues. Trimming removed 5 bases from V and 0 bases from J; junction bases left unmatched: 10. The CDR3 DNA is TGCAGTGCTCCCCGGACTAGCGGGAGAACAAGCTCCTACAATGAGCAGTTCTTC. As protein: CSAPRTSGRTSSYNEQFF.

This clonotype has only a few counts. Here the CDR3 DNA reads TGTGCCAGCAGCTTAAATCGGGGTACCTACGAGCAGTACTTC. It encodes CASSLNRGTYEQYF. The V gene is TRBV7-8, the J gene TRBJ2-7, with a tentative D call TRBD2 (5 bases). This CDR3 is 14 amino acids long. V dropped 2 bases and J dropped 2 bases, with 10 bases sitting between them. The germline gives CDR1 SGHVS, CDR2 FQNEAQ.

The table lists this clonotype with a count of one. V usage is TRBV21-1 and J usage is TRBJ1-5; TRBD1 is taken as the D call from the table, unchecked against the DNA. TRBV21-1 is flagged as a pseudogene. The CDR3 loop spans 18 amino acids. The CDR3 sequence: CASSKWDRAIISNQPQHF. The DNA for the CDR3 is TGTGCCAGCAGCAAGTGGGACAGGGCAATTATAAGCAATCAGCCCCAGCATTTT.

This clonotype has at least ten counts. V gene TRBV29-1 combines with J gene TRBJ2-7; possible D gene TRBD2, 5 bases. V was clipped by 6 bases and J by 3 bases, with 15 bases between them. This CDR3 contains 13 residues. Germline V gives CDR1 SQVTM, CDR2 ANQGSEA. The CDR3 sequence is CSVQDGGSYEQYF. The CDR3 coding sequence is TGCAGCGTCCAAGACGGAGGAAGCTACGAGCAGTACTTC.

This clonotype came up a few times. The J gene is TRBJ1-1, the V gene TRBV20-1; D may be TRBD1 (6 bases). V was pared by 2 bases and J by 4 bases, with 14 bases between. CDR3 length: 14 amino acids. CDR1 is DFQATT, CDR2 SNEGSKA, per germline (reference sequence). The CDR3 loop is CSARTTGRGTEAFF. CDR3 DNA sequence: TGCAGTGCTAGAACTACAGGGAGAGGCACTGAAGCTTTCTTT.

This clonotype occurred many times. The rearrangement links TRBV5-4 to TRBJ2-7; possibly TRBD1 for D (6 bases). CDR1 and CDR2 from the germline V gene are SGHNT and YYREEE (reference sequence). The CDR3 has 13 amino acids. V was shortened by 5 bases and J by 4 bases, with 13 bases between the two germline ends. CDR3 sequence reads: CASSLDGQYEQYF. The CDR3 bases are TGTGCCAGCAGTCTGGATGGACAGTACGAGCAGTACTTC.

This clonotype was counted at least ten times. The genes are TRBV7-2 and TRBJ2-1, with 7 bases matching TRBD2. The length of the CDR3 is 14 residues. V was pared by 2 bases and J by 6 bases, with 4 bases of the junction left unmatched. Germline CDR1 reads SGHTA; CDR2 reads FQGNSA. CDR3 sequence: CASSLSLAVNEQFF. CDR3 bases: TGTGCCAGCAGCTTAAGTCTAGCGGTCAATGAGCAGTTCTTC. Together with reference TRBV7-2 and TRBJ2-1, the CDR3 gives the full variable domain: GAGVSQSPSNKVTEKGKDVELRCDPISGHTALYWYRQSLGQGLEFLIYFQGNSAPDKSGLPSDRFSAERTGGSVSTLTIQRTQQEDSAVYLCASSLSLAVNEQFFGPGTRLTVL.

This clonotype occurred once. The gene calls are TRBV6-5 and TRBJ2-4; unclear D gene. V lost 5 bases and J lost 13, with 12 bases in between. Germline CDR1 and CDR2: MNHEY and SVGAGI. The CDR3 has 11 amino acids. In nucleotides, the CDR3 is TGTGCCAGCAGTAACCAAGAGATCCAGTACTTC. Translated, it gives CASSNQEIQYF.

This clonotype was detected only a few times. The chain links TRBV20-1 to TRBJ1-5; the D is unclear. The length of the CDR3 is 13 residues. Germline CDR1 and CDR2: DFQATT and SNEGSKA (reference sequence). Trimming pared 3 bases from V and 2 bases from J, leaving 8 bases between. CDR3 protein: CSASRGGNQPQHF. In DNA, the CDR3 is TGCAGTGCTAGCAGAGGCGGCAATCAGCCCCAGCATTTT.

The chain recombines TRBV12-3 or TRBV12-4 with TRBJ1-4; the D gene is possibly TRBD1 (6 bases). The CDR3 is made up of 15 amino acids. With 5 bases removed from V and 10 bases from J, the gap between germline ends came to 20 bases. The DNA of the CDR3 is TGTGCCAGCAGTCTCGCGGGGGGCACAGCGGGAAAACTGTTTTTT. Translation: CASSLAGGTAGKLFF.

The rearrangement uses TRBV18 and TRBJ1-1, with D maybe TRBD1 (6 bases). Germline lookup yields CDR1 KGHSH and CDR2 LQKENI. The CDR3 contains 14 residues. V was trimmed by 0 bases and J by 10 bases, leaving 15 bases between them. CDR3 in DNA: TGTGCCAGCTCACCACCGGGGGCAGGGAGGCCAGCTTTCTTT. This sequence encodes CASSPPGAGRPAFF.

V and J are TRBV5-5 and TRBJ2-1; D might be TRBD2 (6 bases). Trimming cost V 4 bases and J 0 bases, with 17 bases left between them. The CDR3 runs to 17 residues. CDR1 is SGHKS, CDR2 YYEKEE, per germline (reference sequence). In DNA, the CDR3 is TGTGCCAGCAGCCCCGCGGGGCCACTAGTCTCCTACAATGAGCAGTTCTTC. It yields the protein CASSPAGPLVSYNEQFF.

The table lists this clonotype with a few counts. The CDR3 sequence is CSGGGRLTYEQYF. For the CDR3, the DNA is TGCAGTGGAGGCGGACGGTTGACCTACGAGCAGTACTTC. This chain joins TRBV20-1 and TRBJ2-7; D is ambiguous. V gave up 7 bases and J gave up 2 bases, with 15 bases separating them. CDR3 length: 13 residues. Germline V gene data show CDR1 as DFQATT and CDR2 as SNEGSKA (reference sequence).

The chain links TRBV2 to TRBJ2-5; TRBD2 aligns across 13 bases. From germline, CDR1 is SNHLY and CDR2 FYNNEI. CDR3 size: 18 residues. With V trimmed by 4 bases and J by 1 base, 9 bases remained unmatched. CDR3 amino acids: CASSGQGTSGAFQETQYF. CDR3 sequence (DNA): TGTGCCAGCAGTGGCCAAGGGACTAGCGGGGCATTCCAAGAGACCCAGTACTTC.

This clonotype was seen a few times. The rearrangement uses TRBV25-1 and TRBJ2-7, with 9 positions matching TRBD2. V trimming: 1 base; J trimming: 0 bases; junction bases outside the gene matches: 13. Germline-derived CDR1 and CDR2 are MGHDK and SYGVNS. The CDR3 is 19 amino acids. The CDR3 region has the DNA TGTGCCAGCAGTGAATCTCGTAGCGGGGGCCATTACATCTCCTACGAGCAGTACTTC. Translation gives CASSESRSGGHYISYEQYF.

For this clonotype: Just one base apart from a much larger clone, this may be a read error. J is TRBJ2-5 and V is TRBV4-2, with 8 bases aligning to TRBD1. The assigned J gene may be wrong: the sequence end matches TRBJ2-7 better. The germline V gene encodes CDR1 LGHNA and CDR2 YNFKEQ. The CDR3 is made up of 13 amino acids. The CDR3 reads CAGSQDRDNEQYF. CDR3 DNA sequence: TGTGCCGGCAGCCAGGACAGGGACAACGAGCAGTACTTC.

The chain couples TRBV4-1 to TRBJ2-3, with D perhaps assigned TRBD1 or TRBD2 (5 bases each). Trimming stripped 0 bases from V and 1 base from J, with 5 bases between. CDR1 is MGHRA, CDR2 YSYEKL, per germline. The length of the CDR3 is 14 residues. The CDR3 nucleotides read TGCGCCAGCAGCCAAGAGGGACGCACAGATACGCAGTATTTT. Translating gives CASSQEGRTDTQYF.

This chain uses TRBV7-3 with TRBJ2-3, with D hard to call. Germline V gene data show CDR1 as SGHTA and CDR2 as FQGTGA. The ends were cut back, 2 bases at V and 2 bases at J, with 11 bases in the middle. The CDR3 is 15 residues long. This chain's CDR3 is CASSLSHGPTDTQYF. In nucleotides, the CDR3 is TGTGCCAGCAGCTTATCACACGGCCCCACAGATACGCAGTATTTT.

The chain couples TRBV4-1 to TRBJ2-2; D not resolved. Germline CDR1 reads MGHRA; CDR2 reads YSYEKL. V was cut by 4 bases and J by 2 bases, with 5 bases left in between. This CDR3 comprises 13 residues. The CDR3 reads CASSRSNTGELFF. In nucleotides, the CDR3 is TGCGCCAGCAGCCGTAGCAACACCGGGGAGCTGTTTTTT.

This clonotype was counted a few times. The rearrangement joins TRBV12-3 or TRBV12-4 to TRBJ2-7, with no clear D. The CDR3 contains 14 residues. V was cut by 0 bases and J by 2 bases, with 8 bases left in between. The CDR3 loop is CASSLARNTYEQYF. CDR3 DNA: TGTGCCAGCAGTTTAGCACGGAACACCTACGAGCAGTACTTC.